Each of the 32 T cell receptor beta chains below was sequenced from the same sample in a study of tumor and adjacent non-tumor tissue in lung cancer (dated by TCRdb to the late 2010s). The library was generated by multiplex PCR. This sample was sequenced with an Illumina HiSeq 2500. TCRbeta libraries were constructed through three rounds of nested PCR with primers (Table S4) according to protocols adapted from ARM-PCR. TCRdb redid the processing of the public reads, applying fastp at Q25 and MiXCR, and retained in-frame beta chains. Every entry covers one CDR3 protein and lists the most common genes and DNA from its rows. Present in this sample are 100,000 to 120,000 distinct CDR3 sequences, 84% of which were seen just once. The biggest ten clones account for under 25% of the sample. RNA was isolated from bulk, unsorted tissue, and RNA quality was assessed with a NanoDrop ND-1000 and an Agilent 2100.

The sample consisted of lung tumor tissue. The receptors stem from a man between 65 and 85 years old with non-small cell lung cancer.

The sample holds many counts of this clonotype. The chain joins TRBV30 to TRBJ2-3; 7 bases match TRBD1. With V trimmed by 2 bases and J by 0 bases, 5 bases remained unmatched. CDR1 and CDR2 from the germline V gene are GTSNPN and SVGIG (reference sequence). The CDR3 sequence is 15 residues long. CDR3: CAWSPGTASTDTQYF. CDR3 DNA: TGTGCCTGGAGTCCCGGGACAGCTAGCACAGATACGCAGTATTTT.

As for this clonotype: At one end the junction does not follow the germline gene, possibly because of a read error. This rearrangement joins TRBV29-1 to TRBJ2-5; 7 bases agree with TRBD1. This CDR3 spans 12 amino acids. Germline V gives CDR1 SQVTM, CDR2 ANQGSEA. The CDR3 sequence: CNVGAGGETQHF. DNA for the CDR3: TGCAACGTTGGGGCAGGGGGAGAGACCCAGCACTTC.

Note on this clonotype: Possible read error: a much larger clone is one base away. This chain connects TRBV5-1 to TRBJ2-3, with 11 bases identical to TRBD2. This CDR3 has 15 amino acids. The ends lost 5 bases at V and 4 bases at J; junction bases unmatched: 6. Germline V gene sequence: CDR1 SGHRS, CDR2 YFSETQ. The CDR3 DNA reads as TGCGCCAGCAGACGACTAGCGGGGTTATCAGATACGCAGTATTTT. It specifies CASRRLAGLSDTQYF.

The table lists this clonotype with a few counts. The CDR3: CASSPWTGGTNQETQYF. The CDR3 DNA reads TGCGCCAGCAGCCCATGGACAGGGGGAACAAACCAAGAGACCCAGTACTTC. J is TRBJ2-5 and V is TRBV5-1, with TRBD1 matching over 10 bases. CDR3 length: 17 residues. The germline CDR1 and CDR2 sequences are SGHRS and YFSETQ. Losses at the gene ends were 4 bases for V and 0 bases for J; bases not matched to a gene: 9.

As to this clonotype: Germline is not matched at one junction end, which may reflect a read error. The chain uses TRBV6-4 and TRBJ1-2; 8 bases are a match to TRBD1. The CDR3 covers 14 residues. The germline V gene encodes CDR1 MRHNA and CDR2 SNTAGT. The CDR3 spells CASSDTTGTGILTF. CDR3 DNA: TGTGCCAGCAGTGACACCACCGGGACAGGCATTTTGACCTTT.

This clonotype was detected ten times or more. The V and J genes are TRBV7-3 and TRBJ2-1, with D maybe TRBD2 (5 bases). There are 13 residues in the CDR3. Trimming removed 5 bases from V and 6 bases from J, with 11 bases in between. In germline, CDR1 is SGHTA, CDR2 FQGTGA. The CDR3 region is CASSPLTSNEQFF. The CDR3 DNA is TGTGCCAGCAGCCCCCTAACTAGCAATGAGCAGTTCTTC.

Concerning this clonotype: Compared with germline, one end of the junction differs, possibly owing to a read error. V gene TRBV11-2 combines with J gene TRBJ2-7, with 12 positions matching TRBD2. The CDR3 consists of 14 residues. CDR1 and CDR2 (germline): SGHAT, FQNNGV. This CDR3 is CAGSPSGGAHDQYF. In nucleotides, the CDR3 is TGTGCCGGCAGCCCTAGCGGGGGGGCCCACGATCAGTACTTC. The full variable domain, completed using reference TRBV11-2 and TRBJ2-7, is EAGVAQSPRYKIIEKRQSVAFWCNPISGHATLYWYQQILGQGPKLLIQFQNNGVVDDSQLPKDRFSAERLKGVDSTLKIQPAKLEDSAVYLCAGSPSGGAHDQYFGPGTRLTVT.

The V call is TRBV20-1, the J call TRBJ2-7; D is undetermined. CDR1 is DFQATT and CDR2 is SNEGSKA in the germline V gene (reference sequence). Deletions cut 8 bases from V and 0 bases from J, with 17 bases between. The CDR3 is 14 residues long. This CDR3 is CSTPRSGSSYEQYF. DNA for the CDR3: TGCAGTACCCCTCGTAGTGGTAGCTCCTACGAGCAGTACTTC.

The chain links TRBV11-2 to TRBJ2-7; D may be TRBD2 (5 bases). The CDR3 has 15 residues. The germline V and J ends were trimmed by 11 bases and 2 bases, with 22 bases remaining between them. The V gene's germline CDR1 is SGHAT and CDR2 FQNNGV. CDR3 residues: CAGNLDQRAPYEQYF. CDR3 nucleotide sequence: TGTGCCGGCAACTTAGATCAGAGGGCCCCCTACGAGCAGTACTTC.

The rearrangement links TRBV4-1 to TRBJ2-5; maybe TRBD2 (6 bases). Per the germline V gene, CDR1 is MGHRA and CDR2 is YSYEKL. The CDR3 extends over 15 amino acids. Trimming took 6 bases from V and 7 from J, leaving 21 bases between them. CDR3 bases: TGCGCCAGCAGTCAGGGACTCGGAGGCTCGTGGACCCAGTACTTC. Encoded protein: CASSQGLGGSWTQYF.

This clonotype was seen a single time. This may be a read error: a much more frequent sequence differs by one nucleotide. This chain connects TRBV5-1 to TRBJ2-1; D is unresolved. The CDR3 contains 17 residues. Germline assignment: CDR1 SGHRS and CDR2 YFSETQ. With 7 bases removed from V and 0 bases from J, the gap between germline ends came to 20 bases. The CDR3 region has the DNA TGCGCCAGCTGCTGGGCCAATCCCGCTAGCTCCTACAATGAGCAGTTCTTC. It yields the protein CASCWANPASSYNEQFF. Full variable domain (remainder filled in from reference TRBV5-1 and TRBJ2-1): KAGVTQTPRYLIKTRGQQVTLSCSPISGHRSVSWYQQTPGQGLQFLFEYFSETQRNKGNFPGRFSGRQFSNSRSEMNVSTLELGDSALYLCASCWANPASSYNEQFFGPGTRLTVL.

In regard to this clonotype: Sequence at one end of the junction differs from germline and may be a read error. The chain combines TRBV11-2 with TRBJ2-2; 8 bases agree with TRBD2. CDR1 is SGHAT, CDR2 FQNNGV, per germline. The CDR3 consists of 15 residues. CDR3 DNA: TGTGTCAGCAGCCCCCTAACGGGGGGGACCGGAGAGCTGTTTTTT. It yields the protein CVSSPLTGGTGELFF.

Concerning this clonotype itself: The conserved phenylalanine or tryptophan is not found at the CDR3 terminus, so this likely reflects a read error. No DNA is shown, since the ends of the CDR3 on it are uncertain; the CDR3 is the one TCRdb lists. The chain is built from TRBV12-2 and TRBJ2-5; the table's D call, TRBD1, has no DNA check behind it. TRBV12-2 is tagged as a pseudogene. With termini counted, the CDR3 has 19 amino acids. The CDR3 reads CASRLMGPGQGANQKTQYI.

For this clonotype: No conserved phenylalanine or tryptophan ends this CDR3, so it is likely a read error. The DNA is left out, because the CDR3 cannot be placed on it with certainty; the CDR3 is given as TCRdb lists it. The chain couples TRBV10-1 to TRBJ2-3; TRBD1, the table's D call, was not compared with the DNA. The CDR3 is 15 residues long, ends included. Germline V lookup: CDR1 WNHNN, CDR2 SYGVQD (reference sequence). The CDR3 sequence: CASSKSKQAADTHYL.

This rearrangement joins TRBV12-3 or TRBV12-4 to TRBJ1-1; D possibly corresponds to TRBD1 (6 bases). The CDR3 is 13 residues long. The CDR3 DNA sequence: TGTGCTAGTAGTTGTCGGGACACACAGAAAGCTTTCTTT. Translating it yields CASSCRDTQKAFF.

Regarding this clonotype: Relative to the germline gene, one junction end is altered; a read error may explain this. The V and J genes are TRBV20-1 and TRBJ2-2, with D tentatively TRBD1 or TRBD2 (6 bases each). The CDR3 loop spans 14 amino acids. Germline CDR1 reads DFQATT; CDR2 reads SNEGSKA (reference sequence). The CDR3 DNA follows: TGCAGTGCTGGTTCGGGGGCACACACCGTGAAGCTGTTCTTT. Encoded protein: CSAGSGAHTVKLFF.

Comments on this clonotype: A read error is possible here, since a much larger clone lies one base away. As the CDR3 is not closed by the conserved phenylalanine or tryptophan, this likely results from a read error. The chain combines TRBV5-1 with TRBJ2-2, with D maybe TRBD2 (6 bases). The CDR3 is 14 amino acids. CDR1 is SGHRS, CDR2 YFSETQ, per germline. Trimming pared 0 bases from V and 5 bases from J, leaving 8 bases between. The CDR3 region is CASSLAGATGELFS. The CDR3 nucleotides are TGCGCCAGCAGCTTGGCGGGAGCAACCGGGGAGCTGTTTTCT.

Many counts were recorded for this clonotype. The V gene is TRBV6-6, the J gene TRBJ1-5; D gene ambiguous. CDR3 length: 16 residues. The germline V gene encodes CDR1 MNHNY and CDR2 SVGAGI (reference sequence). V gave up 8 bases and J gave up 0 bases, with 17 bases separating them. DNA of the CDR3: TGTGCCAGCGCCTGGGCAAGCGAGTATAGCAATCAGCCCCAGCATTTT. It codes for CASAWASEYSNQPQHF.

V is TRBV11-3 and J is TRBJ2-7; TRBD2 is a possible D gene (5 bases). Germline V gene lookup returns CDR1 SGHNT and CDR2 YENEEA. The CDR3 loop spans 14 amino acids. The V end was cut by 4 bases, the J end by 11 bases, with 21 bases between. The CDR3 here is CASSSMMGAYEKYF. Here the CDR3 DNA reads TGTGCCAGCAGCTCAATGATGGGAGCCTATGAGAAGTACTTC.

This clonotype was seen once. The junction departs from the called germline gene at one end, perhaps through a read error. This rearrangement joins TRBV14 to TRBJ1-5, with a tentative D call TRBD1 (5 bases). CDR3 length: 13 amino acids. Looked up from germline, CDR1 is SGHDN and CDR2 is FVKESK. CDR3 sequence reads: CASSQVLGQPKHF. The CDR3 DNA sequence: TGTGCCAGCAGCCAAGTGTTGGGGCAGCCCAAGCATTTT.

Comments on this clonotype: No conserved phenylalanine or tryptophan is present at the end of the CDR3, so a read error is the likely explanation. The limits of the CDR3 on the DNA are not certain, so only TCRdb's listed CDR3 is given. V usage is TRBV11-3 and J usage is TRBJ1-6; TRBD1 is taken as the D call from the table, unchecked against the DNA. The CDR3 is 14 amino acids in total, end residues counted. The germline gives CDR1 SGHNT, CDR2 YENEEA. The CDR3 reads CASSLGTGNSHLRI.

This clonotype was recorded at least ten times. The chain links TRBV20-1 to TRBJ2-7; 12 bases fit TRBD2. The CDR3 extends over 13 amino acids. CDR1 is DFQATT, CDR2 SNEGSKA, per germline (reference sequence). V trimming: 4 bases; J trimming: 4 bases; junction bases outside the gene matches: 2. CDR3 loop: CSATGLAGYEQYF. The CDR3, as DNA: TGCAGTGCTACAGGACTAGCGGGATACGAGCAGTACTTC.

The gene calls are TRBV20-1 and TRBJ2-2, with D uncertain. The V gene's germline CDR1 is DFQATT and CDR2 SNEGSKA (reference sequence). The CDR3 runs to 17 residues. With 1 base removed from V and 7 bases from J, the gap between germline ends came to 22 bases. The CDR3 loop reads CSARGGSAGVGIGELFF. The CDR3 coding sequence is TGCAGTGCTAGAGGTGGTAGTGCAGGAGTGGGCATCGGGGAGCTGTTTTTT.

A remark on this clonotype: One junction end disagrees with the germline gene, perhaps due to a read error. This sequence joins TRBV7-9 and TRBJ2-7; tentatively, D is TRBD2 (6 bases). The germline CDR1 and CDR2 sequences are SEHNR and FQNEAQ (reference sequence). There are 14 residues in the CDR3. The CDR3 here is CANSLDPRRDEQYF. CDR3 nucleotides: TGTGCCAACAGCTTAGATCCCAGGAGGGACGAGCAGTACTTC.

With regard to this clonotype: At one end, the junction sequence differs from germline, possibly due to a read error. The V gene is TRBV6-1, the J gene TRBJ2-1, with TRBD1 matching over 10 bases. Germline V gene lookup returns CDR1 MNHNS and CDR2 SASEGT. The CDR3 is made up of 14 amino acids. The CDR3 DNA follows: TGTGCAAGCAGTGGGACAGGGGAATCGGATGAACAGTTCTTC. Translation gives CASSGTGESDEQFF.

Concerning this clonotype: An end of the junction differs from the germline gene, which may be a read error. The rearrangement joins TRBV6-5 to TRBJ1-4; D is uncertain. The CDR3 has 14 residues. Germline lookup yields CDR1 MNHEY and CDR2 SVGAGI. The CDR3 DNA sequence: TGTACCAGCAGGCCCACAGAGCCCTATGAAAAACTGCGTTTT. Its protein product is CTSRPTEPYEKLRF.

On this clonotype: The junction departs from germline at one end; a sequencing error may be responsible. The genes are TRBV5-4 and TRBJ2-1; D uncertain. Germline CDR1 reads SGHNT; CDR2 reads YYREEE (reference sequence). CDR3 size: 14 residues. CDR3 in DNA: TGTACCAGCAGCCTGTTGGGCTTCTACAATGAGCAGTTCTTC. The encoded protein is CTSSLLGFYNEQFF.

Concerning this clonotype: It may be a read error: a sequence one base away is much more abundant. J is TRBJ1-4 and V is TRBV4-3; TRBD1 is a possible D gene (6 bases). There are 15 residues in the CDR3. Germline V gene sequence: CDR1 LGHNA, CDR2 YSLEER. The CDR3 DNA is TGCGCCAGCAGCCGTACGGGGGGCGATAATGAAAAACTGTTATTT. It translates to CASSRTGGDNEKLLF.

Regarding this clonotype: An end of the junction does not agree with germline; a read error may underlie this. The rearrangement uses TRBV29-1 and TRBJ2-7, with 11 bases fitting TRBD2. The CDR3 consists of 14 residues. Germline CDR1 is SQVTM and CDR2 is ANQGSEA. This CDR3 is CGVGGTSGTYEQYF. DNA for the CDR3: TGCGGCGTGGGAGGGACTAGCGGAACCTACGAGCAGTACTTT.

Points on this clonotype: One junction end disagrees with the germline gene, perhaps due to a read error. This chain uses TRBV6-6 with TRBJ1-2; no reliable D call. This CDR3 is 14 amino acids long. Germline CDR1 reads MNHNY; CDR2 reads SVGAGI (reference sequence). The CDR3 DNA sequence: TGTGCCTGCAGAGGACGGGGATCCATTGGTGTGTACACCTTC. Protein sequence: CACRGRGSIGVYTF.

Concerning this clonotype: Without the conserved terminal phenylalanine or tryptophan, this CDR3 likely stems from a read error. The CDR3 bases are TGTGCCAGCAGACACAGGAACTATGGCTACACCTTA. It codes for CASRHRNYGYTL. The chain carries TRBV6-1 and TRBJ1-2; tentatively, D is TRBD1 (5 bases). The CDR3 runs 12 residues. Germline V gene sequence: CDR1 MNHNS, CDR2 SASEGT. Trimming removed 6 bases from V and 2 bases from J, with 7 bases in between.

On this clonotype itself: The conserved final phenylalanine or tryptophan is absent from the CDR3, which likely points to a read error. This chain links TRBV10-1 with TRBJ1-2; tentative D call: TRBD1 (6 bases). The germline V gene encodes CDR1 WNHNN and CDR2 SYGVQD (reference sequence). The CDR3 extends over 15 amino acids. CDR3 DNA sequence: TGCGCCAGCTGTGAGTCGACAGGTCAACCCTATGGCTACACCGTC. It is translated as CASCESTGQPYGYTV.